A single sample is the source of the 19 T cell receptor beta chains below, sequenced in a study of cytomegalovirus exposure and HLA in healthy donors. Primers: 60 Vbeta forward and 13 Jbeta reverse. Method: immunoSEQ multiplex PCR; TCRdb's copy keeps in-frame clones and lacks some. The specimen's table records about 140,000 clones. Material for sequencing was PBMCs. The receptors here all came from a woman between 18 and 29 years old in good health and CMV-seronegative.

The chain employs TRBV30 and TRBJ1-3; D not certain. Looked up from germline, CDR1 is GTSNPN and CDR2 is SVGIG (reference sequence). Deletions cut 4 bases from V and 4 bases from J, with 5 bases between. This CDR3 comprises 11 residues. CDR3 sequence reads: CAWTSGNTIYF. The CDR3 region has the DNA TGTGCCTGGACTAGCGGAAACACCATATATTTT.

The V and J genes are TRBV29-1 and TRBJ2-7, with 9 bases that match TRBD1. Unmatched junction bases numbered 14, after V lost 4 bases and J lost 4 bases. The germline V gene encodes CDR1 SQVTM and CDR2 ANQGSEA. The CDR3 loop spans 16 amino acids. The CDR3 is CSVVGPQTGGRYEQYF. DNA of the CDR3: TGCAGCGTTGTCGGGCCTCAGACAGGGGGTAGGTACGAGCAGTACTTC.

The V and J genes are TRBV4-1 and TRBJ2-1, with 10 bases that match TRBD2. This CDR3 is built from 16 residues. Trimming cost V 8 bases and J 0 bases; bases outside gene matches: 7. In germline, CDR1 is MGHRA, CDR2 YSYEKL. This CDR3 is CASSRRTSGSYNEQFF. The DNA of the CDR3 is TGCGCCAGCTCGAGGAGGACTAGCGGCTCCTACAATGAGCAGTTCTTC.

The V and J genes are TRBV5-1 and TRBJ2-1; 8 bases fit TRBD2. The CDR3 consists of 12 residues. Germline-derived CDR1 and CDR2 are SGHRS and YFSETQ. J was trimmed by 7 bases and V by 7 bases; bases with no gene match: 4. CDR3 region: CASRREGNEQFF. In DNA, the CDR3 is TGCGCCAGCCGACGGGAGGGTAATGAGCAGTTCTTC.

CDR3 nucleotide sequence: TGCGCCAGCAGCTTCGAGCGGGGGACCCAGTACTTC. Protein product: CASSFERGTQYF. V is TRBV5-1 and J is TRBJ2-5, with 7 nucleotides matching TRBD2. Germline V lookup: CDR1 SGHRS, CDR2 YFSETQ. This CDR3 spans 12 amino acids. V lost 2 bases to trimming and J lost 7 bases; unmatched junction nucleotides: 2.

The chain couples TRBV4-2 to TRBJ2-1; 8 nucleotides line up with TRBD2. V trimming: 0 bases; J trimming: 4 bases; junction bases outside the gene matches: 20. CDR1 and CDR2 from the germline V gene are LGHNA and YNFKEQ. The CDR3 length is 21 residues. The CDR3 bases are TGTGCCAGCAGCCAAGAGTGGGTTCCGGGACAAGCGGGAGAGAAATACAATGAGCAGTTCTTC. Residues: CASSQEWVPGQAGEKYNEQFF.

This chain links TRBV7-2 with TRBJ1-2; the D is unclear. Germline loops: CDR1 SGHTA, CDR2 FQGNSA. V was cut by 1 base and J by 4 bases, with 10 bases left in between. The CDR3 is made up of 14 amino acids. CDR3 protein: CASSLVRDTYGYTF. CDR3 nucleotide sequence: TGTGCCAGCAGCTTAGTTCGGGATACCTATGGCTACACCTTC.

This chain links TRBV30 with TRBJ1-1; TRBD1 matches 8 bases. Trimming cost V 4 bases and J 0 bases; bases outside gene matches: 13. Germline-derived CDR1 and CDR2 are GTSNPN and SVGIG (reference sequence). The CDR3 totals 17 residues. The chain's CDR3 is CAWMTDRGPSVNTEAFF. CDR3 nucleotide sequence: TGTGCCTGGATGACCGACAGGGGCCCCTCTGTGAACACTGAAGCTTTCTTT.

The chain uses TRBV6-1 and TRBJ2-7; D not certain. The CDR3 consists of 11 residues. The V gene's germline CDR1 is MNHNS and CDR2 SASEGT. The ends were cut back, 6 bases at V and 4 bases at J, with 7 bases in the middle. The CDR3 bases are TGTGCCAGCAGGGAGCATTACGAGCAGTACTTC. It encodes CASREHYEQYF.

This chain links TRBV7-2 with TRBJ2-1, with 9 bases identical to TRBD2. With V trimmed by 6 bases and J by 8 bases, 11 bases remained unmatched. The germline V gene has CDR1 SGHTA and CDR2 FQGNSA. The CDR3 is 15 amino acids. The CDR3 DNA follows: TGTGCCAGCAGGCTCTCCCTAGCGGGATGGTATGAGCAGTTCTTC. Its protein is CASRLSLAGWYEQFF.

This chain joins TRBV4-1 and TRBJ1-1, with TRBD1 matching over 7 bases. CDR1 is MGHRA, CDR2 YSYEKL, per germline. With 4 bases clipped from V and 10 bases from J, the junction kept 6 bases outside the gene matches. This CDR3 spans 12 amino acids. CDR3 nucleotides: TGCGCCAGCAGCCTACAGGGGCAATCAGCTTTCTTT. It encodes CASSLQGQSAFF.

The chain couples TRBV7-2 to TRBJ1-1, with D possibly being TRBD1 (5 bases). Trimming cost V 3 bases and J 0 bases, with 8 bases left between them. The CDR3 loop spans 14 amino acids. CDR1 and CDR2 from the germline V gene are SGHTA and FQGNSA. DNA of the CDR3: TGTGCCAGCAGCTTGGGGGGTCTGAACACTGAAGCTTTCTTT. Its protein is CASSLGGLNTEAFF.

Of note for this clone: The sample carries other DNA sequences with the same CDR3. The rearrangement uses TRBV5-1 and TRBJ2-1; TRBD2 agrees at 7 bases. There are 15 residues in the CDR3. In germline, CDR1 is SGHRS, CDR2 YFSETQ. V was clipped by 0 bases and J by 0 bases; unmatched bases: 0. The CDR3 sequence is CASSLGGSSYNEQFF. For the CDR3, the DNA is TGCGCCAGCAGCTTGGGCGGGAGCTCCTACAATGAGCAGTTCTTC. Drawing the rest from reference TRBV5-1 and TRBJ2-1, the complete variable domain is KAGVTQTPRYLIKTRGQQVTLSCSPISGHRSVSWYQQTPGQGLQFLFEYFSETQRNKGNFPGRFSGRQFSNSRSEMNVSTLELGDSALYLCASSLGGSSYNEQFFGPGTRLTVL.

The chain combines TRBV6-5 with TRBJ1-1, with D tentatively TRBD1 (6 bases). The length of the CDR3 is 14 residues. The germline gives CDR1 MNHEY, CDR2 SVGAGI. V gave up 6 bases and J gave up 4 bases, with 15 bases separating them. The CDR3 here is CASRRQEWSTEAFF. The CDR3 bases are TGTGCCAGCAGACGACAGGAGTGGAGCACTGAAGCTTTCTTT.

The V call is TRBV13, the J call TRBJ2-7; D is ambiguous. This CDR3 has 14 amino acids. V lost 0 bases and J lost 3, with 9 bases in between. Per germline, CDR1 PRHDT and CDR2 FYEKMQ (reference sequence). CDR3 residues: CASSLGPVSYEQYV. The CDR3 nucleotides read TGTGCCAGCAGCTTAGGTCCCGTTAGCTACGAGCAGTACGTC.

V is TRBV7-2 and J is TRBJ1-4; D is unresolved. Germline lookup yields CDR1 SGHTA and CDR2 FQGNSA. V lost 5 bases and J lost 0, with 10 bases in between. CDR3 length equals 15 residues. CDR3 nucleotides: TGTGCCAGCAGCCGAGAGGCTGCAACTAATGAAAAACTGTTTTTT. It translates to CASSREAATNEKLFF.

The chain carries TRBV5-1 and TRBJ2-5; D is undetermined. Deletions cut 5 bases from V and 2 bases from J, with 10 bases between. This CDR3 is 13 amino acids long. CDR1 is SGHRS and CDR2 is YFSETQ in the germline V gene. The CDR3 nucleotides are TGCGCCAGCAGTTACGGAGCTCAAGAGACCCAGTACTTC. Protein sequence: CASSYGAQETQYF.

The CDR3 region is CASSLGGGGKGYGYTF. CDR3 DNA sequence: TGTGCCAGCAGCTTAGGGGGAGGCGGGAAAGGCTATGGCTACACCTTC. The gene calls are TRBV7-9 and TRBJ1-2; D unclear. Per germline, CDR1 SEHNR and CDR2 FQNEAQ (reference sequence). The CDR3 runs 16 residues. Trimming stripped 1 base from V and 4 bases from J, with 16 bases between.

The genes are TRBV15 and TRBJ2-7, with 11 bases matching TRBD2. The junction had 7 bases not matched to a gene; V was cut back by 5 bases and J by 4 bases. Per the germline V gene, CDR1 is LNHNV and CDR2 is YYDKDF (reference sequence). This CDR3 is 15 amino acids long. The CDR3 sequence: CATSRAGTSGYEQYV. The CDR3 DNA sequence: TGTGCCACCAGCCGAGCCGGGACTAGCGGATACGAGCAGTACGTC.